This TCR beta chain was sequenced for a study of T cells expressing NK-cell markers. 5'RACE template switching with UMIs produced the TCR beta cDNA. One entry per CDR3 protein, without DNA, is what TCRdb gives after re-calling the 5' RACE reads. This sample's table reports 500,000 to 700,000 distinct CDR3 sequences. Germline loops: CDR1 MNHEY, CDR2 SMNVEV (reference sequence). CDR3 length equals 14 residues. Study outcomes and limitations: As a fraction of CD8+ T cells, dominant NKG2C+ clonotypes reached about 1.0-7.5% in roughly 6 donors. A few donors showed these clonotypes also leading the CD3+CD56-NKG2C+ fraction.

As to this clonotype: The antigen remains unidentified.

The clonotype was recovered from a man aged 18-30 years in good health. The chain couples TRBV27 to TRBJ1-4. Specimen: blood T cells: a sorted CD56 or NKG2C T cell subset, CD4+ or CD8+ T cells, or bulk PBMC T cells (not recorded which). The CDR3 loop reads CASKPGGLNEKLFF.